This is a list of T cell receptor beta chains from one sample in a study of identical twins. One entry per CDR3 protein, called by TCRdb with MiXCR from the 5' RACE reads. The profile shows some 440,000 distinct CDR3 sequences, about 24% of them singletons. These data also featured in a second study, about T cells expressing NK-cell markers.

Source material: CD4+ T cells sorted from blood. The receptors come from a woman aged 18-29 years in good health. CDR3s include the opening cysteine and the closing phenylalanine or tryptophan. Each record gives: clone size, D gene, V gene, J gene, CDR3 protein, CDR3 DNA. The D gene is left open where the match is weak. Only some rows state a clone size, as once, few, many or a class for expanded clones.

abundance: .
d_gene: .
v_gene: TRBV18
j_gene: TRBJ2-3
CDR3aa: CASSSPGKEKQYF
CDR3nt: TGTGCCAGCTCCTCCCCCGGAAAAGAAAAGCAGTATTTT

abundance: .
d_gene: .
v_gene: TRBV6-4
j_gene: TRBJ2-2
CDR3aa: CASSNLASGHTGELFF
CDR3nt: TGTGCCAGCAGCAACCTAGCGTCGGGACATACCGGGGAGCTGTTTTTT

abundance: many
d_gene: .
v_gene: TRBV6-2/TRBV6-3
j_gene: TRBJ2-3
CDR3aa: CASSYWADTQYF
CDR3nt: TGTGCCAGCAGTTATTGGGCAGATACGCAGTATTTT

abundance: .
d_gene: .
v_gene: TRBV29-1
j_gene: TRBJ1-2
CDR3aa: CSVETGQKNGYTF
CDR3nt: TGCAGCGTTGAAACCGGACAGAAGAATGGCTACACCTTC

abundance: .
d_gene: TRBD2
v_gene: TRBV20-1
j_gene: TRBJ2-1
CDR3aa: CSARASGYNEQFF
CDR3nt: TGCAGTGCTAGAGCTAGCGGTTACAATGAGCAGTTCTTC

abundance: .
d_gene: .
v_gene: TRBV15
j_gene: TRBJ1-1
CDR3aa: CATSRVETVYEAFF
CDR3nt: TGTGCCACCAGCAGAGTCGAGACAGTCTATGAAGCTTTCTTT

abundance: few
d_gene: .
v_gene: TRBV20-1
j_gene: TRBJ2-5
CDR3aa: CSANRDTKETQYF
CDR3nt: TGCAGTGCTAATAGGGACACAAAAGAGACCCAGTACTTC

abundance: .
d_gene: .
v_gene: TRBV6-1
j_gene: TRBJ2-5
CDR3aa: CASTLQLQETQYF
CDR3nt: TGTGCCAGCACTCTACAGCTTCAAGAGACCCAGTACTTC

abundance: .
d_gene: .
v_gene: TRBV6-1
j_gene: TRBJ1-5
CDR3aa: CASTRDNNQPQHF
CDR3nt: TGTGCCAGCACGCGGGACAACAATCAGCCCCAGCATTTT

abundance: few
d_gene: .
v_gene: TRBV5-1
j_gene: TRBJ2-1
CDR3aa: CASSATPAGEQFF
CDR3nt: TGCGCCAGCAGCGCGACTCCAGCGGGTGAGCAGTTCTTC

abundance: .
d_gene: .
v_gene: TRBV20-1
j_gene: TRBJ2-2
CDR3aa: CSARVGGVGELFF
CDR3nt: TGCAGTGCTAGAGTCGGGGGTGTCGGGGAGCTGTTTTTT

abundance: .
d_gene: .
v_gene: TRBV20-1
j_gene: TRBJ1-3
CDR3aa: CSAIRDGNTIYF
CDR3nt: TGCAGTGCTATTAGGGACGGAAACACCATATATTTT

abundance: .
d_gene: .
v_gene: TRBV20-1
j_gene: TRBJ2-3
CDR3aa: CSALRSVGTDTQYF
CDR3nt: TGCAGTGCCCTTCGAAGCGTGGGCACAGATACGCAGTATTTT

abundance: few
d_gene: .
v_gene: TRBV7-2
j_gene: TRBJ2-7
CDR3aa: CASSFGGAIAAYEQYF
CDR3nt: TGTGCCAGCAGCTTCGGAGGGGCCATCGCAGCCTACGAGCAGTACTTC

abundance: .
d_gene: .
v_gene: TRBV3-1
j_gene: TRBJ2-1
CDR3aa: CASSFYRFDYNEQFF
CDR3nt: TGTGCCAGCAGCTTCTACAGGTTTGACTACAATGAGCAGTTCTTC

abundance: .
d_gene: .
v_gene: TRBV27
j_gene: TRBJ2-1
CDR3aa: CASTPLGGGNEQFF
CDR3nt: TGTGCCAGCACCCCCTTAGGAGGGGGCAATGAGCAGTTCTTC

abundance: .
d_gene: TRBD1
v_gene: TRBV4-1
j_gene: TRBJ1-6
CDR3aa: CASSHAGQASAPLHF
CDR3nt: TGCGCCAGCAGCCACGCGGGACAGGCGTCGGCACCCCTCCACTTT

abundance: few
d_gene: TRBD2
v_gene: TRBV6-1
j_gene: TRBJ2-1
CDR3aa: CASSPQGLAENNEQFF
CDR3nt: TGTGCCAGCAGTCCCCAGGGTCTAGCGGAAAACAATGAGCAGTTCTTC

abundance: few
d_gene: TRBD2
v_gene: TRBV10-2
j_gene: TRBJ2-4
CDR3aa: CASSVGGGNIQYF
CDR3nt: TGCGCCAGCAGTGTGGGGGGGGGAAACATTCAGTACTTC

abundance: few
d_gene: TRBD2
v_gene: TRBV11-1
j_gene: TRBJ2-3
CDR3aa: CASTPSSSGGHGTDTQYF
CDR3nt: TGTGCCAGCACACCATCCTCGAGCGGGGGGCACGGCACAGATACGCAGTATTTT

abundance: .
d_gene: TRBD2
v_gene: TRBV20-1
j_gene: TRBJ2-7
CDR3aa: CSARGTSGRRSYEQYF
CDR3nt: TGCAGTGCTAGAGGGACTAGCGGGAGGAGGTCCTACGAGCAGTACTTC

abundance: many
d_gene: .
v_gene: TRBV5-1
j_gene: TRBJ2-2
CDR3aa: CASSFRLGGAGELFF
CDR3nt: TGCGCCAGCAGCTTCCGACTAGGAGGCGCCGGGGAGCTGTTTTTT

abundance: .
d_gene: .
v_gene: TRBV20-1
j_gene: TRBJ1-2
CDR3aa: CSAAESGGREYGYTF
CDR3nt: TGCAGTGCTGCTGAATCGGGGGGGAGGGAATATGGCTACACCTTC

abundance: .
d_gene: TRBD1
v_gene: TRBV7-9
j_gene: TRBJ1-6
CDR3aa: CASSLGTVYNSPLHF
CDR3nt: TGTGCCAGCAGCTTGGGGACAGTGTATAATTCACCCCTCCACTTT

abundance: .
d_gene: TRBD2
v_gene: TRBV9
j_gene: TRBJ2-7
CDR3aa: CASTPGASGRAYSYEQYF
CDR3nt: TGTGCCAGCACCCCCGGGGCTAGCGGGAGGGCCTACTCCTACGAGCAGTACTTC

abundance: .
d_gene: .
v_gene: TRBV6-1
j_gene: TRBJ1-4
CDR3aa: CASSPWLNEKLFF
CDR3nt: TGTGCCAGCAGCCCCTGGCTCAATGAAAAACTGTTTTTT

abundance: .
d_gene: TRBD2
v_gene: TRBV20-1
j_gene: TRBJ2-1
CDR3aa: CSASPSGRINNEQFF
CDR3nt: TGCAGTGCTAGCCCTAGCGGTAGGATTAACAATGAGCAGTTCTTC

abundance: .
d_gene: .
v_gene: TRBV7-2
j_gene: TRBJ1-5
CDR3aa: CASSFVGVSGNQPQHF
CDR3nt: TGTGCCAGCAGCTTTGTGGGAGTTTCCGGCAATCAGCCCCAGCATTTT

abundance: .
d_gene: TRBD2
v_gene: TRBV24-1
j_gene: TRBJ2-5
CDR3aa: CATSEGTKETQYF
CDR3nt: TGTGCCACCAGTGAAGGGACTAAAGAGACCCAGTACTTC

abundance: many
d_gene: .
v_gene: TRBV5-5
j_gene: TRBJ2-1
CDR3aa: CASSLEASVYNEQFF
CDR3nt: TGTGCCAGCAGCTTGGAAGCTAGCGTCTACAATGAGCAGTTCTTC

abundance: .
d_gene: .
v_gene: TRBV19
j_gene: TRBJ1-3
CDR3aa: CASSPAGASTGNTIYF
CDR3nt: TGTGCCAGTAGCCCGGCGGGGGCCTCAACTGGAAACACCATATATTTT